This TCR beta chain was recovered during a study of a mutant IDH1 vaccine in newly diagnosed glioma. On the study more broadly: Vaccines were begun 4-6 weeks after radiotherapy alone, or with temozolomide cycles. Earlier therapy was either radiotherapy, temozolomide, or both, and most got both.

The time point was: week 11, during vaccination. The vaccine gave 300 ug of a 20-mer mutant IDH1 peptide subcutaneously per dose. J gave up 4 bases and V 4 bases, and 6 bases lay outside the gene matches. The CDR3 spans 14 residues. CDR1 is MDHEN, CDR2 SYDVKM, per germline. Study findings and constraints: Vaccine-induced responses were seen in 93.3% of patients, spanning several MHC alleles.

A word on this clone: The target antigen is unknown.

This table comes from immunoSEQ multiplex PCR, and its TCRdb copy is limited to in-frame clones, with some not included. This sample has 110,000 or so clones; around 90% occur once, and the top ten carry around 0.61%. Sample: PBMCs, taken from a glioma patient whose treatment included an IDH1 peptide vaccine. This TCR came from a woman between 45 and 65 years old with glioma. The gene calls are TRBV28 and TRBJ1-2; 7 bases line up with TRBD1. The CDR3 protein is CASSSSGGIYGYTF. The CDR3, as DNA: TGTGCCAGCAGTTCTTCAGGGGGGATCTATGGCTACACCTTC.